The 3 T cell receptor beta chains below were found in one sample sequenced in a study of OX40 agonist ivuxolimab in advanced cancers. Repertoires were generated with immunoSEQ multiplex PCR, while TCRdb's copy carries only in-frame clones and drops some. The sample carries approximately 99,000 clones, 80% to 95% recorded once. The sample here was CD4+ or CD8+ T cells sorted from blood, taken in a trial of the OX40 agonist ivuxolimab. These receptors came from an adult with an advanced solid tumor such as melanoma, head and neck, liver or kidney cancer.

This clone was detected only once. The chain uses TRBV23-1 and TRBJ2-4; 10 bases align to TRBD1. Being an ORF, TRBV23-1 has a function that is uncertain. V trimming: 0 bases; J trimming: 6 bases; junction bases outside the gene matches: 20. The CDR3 runs to 21 residues. The DNA of the CDR3 is TGCGCCAGCAGTCAATCGAGGGGTTATGGAACGGTTGGGACAGGGGCAAACATTCAGTACTTC. It yields the protein CASSQSRGYGTVGTGANIQYF.

In this sample, this clone turned up once. The rearrangement links TRBV19 to TRBJ1-2, with D perhaps TRBD1 (5 bases). In germline, CDR1 is LNHDA, CDR2 SQIVND (reference sequence). Trimming cost V 5 bases and J 8 bases, with 9 bases left between them. This CDR3 region has 11 residues. The CDR3 nucleotides are TGTGCCAGTAGTTTCAGACAGGGCTACACCTTC. It specifies CASSFRQGYTF.

V usage is TRBV6-1 and J usage is TRBJ2-5, with 7 bases fitting TRBD2. Germline lookup yields CDR1 MNHNS and CDR2 SASEGT. The V segment lost 1 base and the J segment 4 bases; nucleotides outside the gene matches: 3. The CDR3 is 14 amino acids. CDR3 nucleotides: TGTGCCAGCAGTGAAGGGGCGGGAGTAGAGACCCAGTACTTC. Its translation is CASSEGAGVETQYF.